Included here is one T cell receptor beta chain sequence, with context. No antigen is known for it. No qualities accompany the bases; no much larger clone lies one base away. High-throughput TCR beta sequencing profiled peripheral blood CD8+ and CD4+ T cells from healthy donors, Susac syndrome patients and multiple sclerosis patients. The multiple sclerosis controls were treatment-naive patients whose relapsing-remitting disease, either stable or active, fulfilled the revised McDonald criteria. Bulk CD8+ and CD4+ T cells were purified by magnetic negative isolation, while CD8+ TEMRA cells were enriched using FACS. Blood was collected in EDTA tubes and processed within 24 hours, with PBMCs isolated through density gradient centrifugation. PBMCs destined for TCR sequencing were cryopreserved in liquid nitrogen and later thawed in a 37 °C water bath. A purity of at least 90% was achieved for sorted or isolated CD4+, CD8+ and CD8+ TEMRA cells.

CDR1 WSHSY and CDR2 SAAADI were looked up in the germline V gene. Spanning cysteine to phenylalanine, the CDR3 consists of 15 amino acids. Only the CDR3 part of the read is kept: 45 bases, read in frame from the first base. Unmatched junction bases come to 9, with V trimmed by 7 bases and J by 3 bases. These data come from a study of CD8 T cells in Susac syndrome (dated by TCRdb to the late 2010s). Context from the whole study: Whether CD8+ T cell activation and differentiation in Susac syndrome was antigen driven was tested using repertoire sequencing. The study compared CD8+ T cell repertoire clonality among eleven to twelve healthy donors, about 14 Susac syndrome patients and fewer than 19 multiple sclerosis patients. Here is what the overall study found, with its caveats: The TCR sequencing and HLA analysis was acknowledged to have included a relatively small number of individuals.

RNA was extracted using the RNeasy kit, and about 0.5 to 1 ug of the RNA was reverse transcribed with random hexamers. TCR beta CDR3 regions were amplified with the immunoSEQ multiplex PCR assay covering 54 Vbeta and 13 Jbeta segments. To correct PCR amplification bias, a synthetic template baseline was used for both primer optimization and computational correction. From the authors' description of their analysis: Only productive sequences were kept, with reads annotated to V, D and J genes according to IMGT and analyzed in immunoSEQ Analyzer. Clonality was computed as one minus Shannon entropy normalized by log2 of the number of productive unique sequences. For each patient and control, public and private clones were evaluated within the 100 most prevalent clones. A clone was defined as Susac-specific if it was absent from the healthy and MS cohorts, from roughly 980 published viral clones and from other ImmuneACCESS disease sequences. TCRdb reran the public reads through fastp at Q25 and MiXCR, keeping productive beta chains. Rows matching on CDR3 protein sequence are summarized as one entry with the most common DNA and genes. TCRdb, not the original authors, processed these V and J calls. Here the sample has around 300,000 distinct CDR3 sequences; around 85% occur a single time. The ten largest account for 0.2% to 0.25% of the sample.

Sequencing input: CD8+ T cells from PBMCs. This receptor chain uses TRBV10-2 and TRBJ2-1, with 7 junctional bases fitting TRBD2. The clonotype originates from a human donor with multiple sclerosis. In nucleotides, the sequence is TGCGCCAGCACAGGACTAGAGAAGATCTACAATGAGCAGTTCTTC. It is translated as CASTGLEKIYNEQFF.